This T cell receptor beta chain emerged from a study of siplizumab effects on memory and regulatory T cells. Study results and caveats: In controls, under 30% of mappable alloreactive CD4+ clones were Treg-derived on average, versus about 75% with siplizumab. Memory cells that were CD4+ and unstimulated gave rise to alloreactive sequences, which siplizumab significantly reduced. Both greater diversity than memory cells and a major contribution to the alloresponse seemed to characterize naive T cells.

TCRdb's table, derived via immunoSEQ multiplex PCR, lists solely in-frame clones and lacks some. Among about 50,000 clones listed, about 90% were seen once. Comment on this clone: Its antigen remains unidentified. The same CDR3 can be traced to other DNA sequences in this sample.

The CDR3 covers 16 residues. CDR1 SGHDT and CDR2 YYEEEE come from the germline V gene. Deletions cut 4 bases from V and 0 bases from J, with 13 bases between. V is TRBV5-6 and J is TRBJ2-2; TRBD1 is a possible D gene (6 bases). Sequencing input: naive CD8+ T cells sorted from blood. This clonotype was obtained from a human donor in good health. Here the CDR3 DNA reads TGTGCCAGCAGCCTGGCCTCAGGGGCGAACACCGGGGAGCTGTTTTTT. Translation: CASSLASGANTGELFF.